This TCR beta chain was profiled in a study of radiotherapy plus CTLA-4 blockade in lung cancer. The method was immunoSEQ multiplex PCR; TCRdb's version includes in-frame clones alone and lacks a portion of them. The data hold over 85,000 clones, with approximately 75% observed a single time. V lost 6 bases to trimming and J lost 0 bases, with 12 bases between them. The CDR3 runs to 16 residues. The V gene's germline CDR1 is MDHEN and CDR2 SYDVKM. This material consisted of peripheral blood, taken from a patient treated with radiotherapy plus ipilimumab. J is TRBJ1-6 and V is TRBV28; D call uncertain. This sequence was found in a human donor with non-small cell lung cancer who had a partial response to radiotherapy plus ipilimumab. Some clones in this sample may be carry-over from other donors' samples. In nucleotides, the CDR3 is TGTGCCAGCAGGACGGGAGGGAGCTCCTATAATTCACCCCTCCACTTT. It encodes CASRTGGSSYNSPLHF.